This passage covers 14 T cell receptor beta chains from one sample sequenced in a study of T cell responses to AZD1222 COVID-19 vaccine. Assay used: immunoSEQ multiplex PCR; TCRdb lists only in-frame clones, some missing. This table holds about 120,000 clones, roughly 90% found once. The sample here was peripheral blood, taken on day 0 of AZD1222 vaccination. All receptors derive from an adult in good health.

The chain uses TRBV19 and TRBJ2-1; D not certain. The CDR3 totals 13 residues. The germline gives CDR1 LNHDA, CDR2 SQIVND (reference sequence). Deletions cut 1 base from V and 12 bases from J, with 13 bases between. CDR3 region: CASSIGGNSVQFF. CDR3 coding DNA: TGTGCCAGTAGTATAGGTGGGAATTCTGTGCAGTTCTTC.

The CDR3 loop is CTSSLRRGGGNYEQYF. For the CDR3, the DNA is TGCACCAGCAGCTTGCGGAGAGGCGGGGGGAACTACGAGCAGTACTTC. The chain is built from TRBV1 and TRBJ2-7; the table's D call, TRBD2, has no DNA check behind it. TRBV1 has pseudogene status. This CDR3 region has 16 residues.

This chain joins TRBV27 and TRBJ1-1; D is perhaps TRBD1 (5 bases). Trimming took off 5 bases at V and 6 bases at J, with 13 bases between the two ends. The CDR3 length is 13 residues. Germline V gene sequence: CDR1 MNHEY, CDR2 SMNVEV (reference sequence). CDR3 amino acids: CASSTREYAEAFF. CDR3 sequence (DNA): TGTGCCAGCAGTACCAGGGAATACGCTGAAGCTTTCTTT.

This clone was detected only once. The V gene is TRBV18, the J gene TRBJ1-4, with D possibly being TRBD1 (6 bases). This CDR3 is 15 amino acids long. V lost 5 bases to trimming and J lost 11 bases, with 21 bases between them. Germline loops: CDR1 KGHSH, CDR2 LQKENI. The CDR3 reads CASSGSTDPQGKLFF. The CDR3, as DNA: TGTGCCAGCTCAGGATCGACGGACCCACAGGGCAAACTGTTTTTT.

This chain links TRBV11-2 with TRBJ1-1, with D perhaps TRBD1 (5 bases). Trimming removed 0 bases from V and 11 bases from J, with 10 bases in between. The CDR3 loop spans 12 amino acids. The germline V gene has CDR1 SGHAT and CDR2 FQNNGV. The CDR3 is CASSLDQTDAFF. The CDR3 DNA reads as TGTGCCAGCAGCTTAGACCAGACAGACGCTTTCTTT. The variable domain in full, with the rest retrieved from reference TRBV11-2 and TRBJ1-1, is EAGVAQSPRYKIIEKRQSVAFWCNPISGHATLYWYQQILGQGPKLLIQFQNNGVVDDSQLPKDRFSAERLKGVDSTLKIQPAKLEDSAVYLCASSLDQTDAFFGQGTRLTVV.

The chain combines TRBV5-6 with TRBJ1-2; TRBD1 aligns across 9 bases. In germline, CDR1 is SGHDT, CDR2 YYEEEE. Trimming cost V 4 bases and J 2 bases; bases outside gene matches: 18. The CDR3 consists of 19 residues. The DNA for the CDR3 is TGTGCCAGCAGCGTTCCGGGACAGGGCGACACCCGCGACAACTATGGCTACACCTTC. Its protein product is CASSVPGQGDTRDNYGYTF.

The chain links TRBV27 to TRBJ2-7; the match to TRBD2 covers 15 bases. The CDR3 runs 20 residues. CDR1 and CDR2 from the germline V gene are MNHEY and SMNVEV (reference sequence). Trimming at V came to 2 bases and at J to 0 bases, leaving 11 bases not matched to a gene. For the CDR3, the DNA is TGTGCCAGCAGTTTACGGGGGACTAGCGGGGGGATTCTACCCTCCTACGAGCAGTACTTC. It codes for CASSLRGTSGGILPSYEQYF.

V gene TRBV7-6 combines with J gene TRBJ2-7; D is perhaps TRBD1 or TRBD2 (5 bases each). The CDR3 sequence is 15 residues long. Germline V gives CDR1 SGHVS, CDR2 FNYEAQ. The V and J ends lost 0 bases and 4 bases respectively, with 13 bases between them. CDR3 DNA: TGTGCCAGCAGCTTAGCGATCGGGACCTTTTACGAGCAGTACTTC. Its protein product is CASSLAIGTFYEQYF.

This chain's CDR3 is CASSEWGNREDGYTF. CDR3 DNA sequence: TGTGCCAGCAGTGAATGGGGGAACAGGGAGGATGGCTACACCTTC. The V gene is TRBV6-4, the J gene TRBJ1-2; possibly TRBD1 for D (6 bases). The CDR3 sequence is 15 residues long. The germline gives CDR1 MRHNA, CDR2 SNTAGT. V lost 3 bases and J 6 bases, leaving 17 bases between the germline ends.

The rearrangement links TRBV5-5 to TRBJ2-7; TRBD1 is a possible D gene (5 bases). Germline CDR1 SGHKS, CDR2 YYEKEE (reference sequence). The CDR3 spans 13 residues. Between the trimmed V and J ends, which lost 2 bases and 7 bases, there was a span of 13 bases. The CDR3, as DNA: TGTGCCAGCAGCTTCAGTGGGCCAGGGGAGCAGTACTTC. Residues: CASSFSGPGEQYF.

The CDR3 bases are TGTGCCAGCAGCGTAGGGCTAGCGGGACTCACAGATACGCAGTATTTT. Translation gives CASSVGLAGLTDTQYF. The rearrangement links TRBV9 to TRBJ2-3, with 9 bases fitting TRBD2. CDR3 length equals 16 residues. Trimming took 0 bases from V and 2 from J; bases not matched to a gene: 4. Germline V gene lookup returns CDR1 SGDLS and CDR2 YYNGEE.

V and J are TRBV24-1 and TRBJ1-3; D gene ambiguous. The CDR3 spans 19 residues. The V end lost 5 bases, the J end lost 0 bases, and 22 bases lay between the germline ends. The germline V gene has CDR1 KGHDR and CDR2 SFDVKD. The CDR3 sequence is CATSVITRTQRNSGNTIYF. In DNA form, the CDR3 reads TGTGCCACCAGTGTCATTACCAGGACCCAACGTAACTCTGGAAACACCATATATTTT.

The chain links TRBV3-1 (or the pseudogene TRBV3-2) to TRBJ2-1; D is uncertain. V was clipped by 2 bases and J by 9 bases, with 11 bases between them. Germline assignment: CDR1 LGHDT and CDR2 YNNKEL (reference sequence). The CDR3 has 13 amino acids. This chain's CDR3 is CASSQSQPGEQFF. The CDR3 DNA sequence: TGTGCCAGCAGCCAAAGCCAGCCCGGTGAGCAGTTCTTC.

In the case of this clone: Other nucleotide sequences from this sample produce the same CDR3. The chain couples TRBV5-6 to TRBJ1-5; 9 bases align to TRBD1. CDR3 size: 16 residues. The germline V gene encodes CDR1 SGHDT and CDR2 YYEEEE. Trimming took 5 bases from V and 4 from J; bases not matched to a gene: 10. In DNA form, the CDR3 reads TGTGCCAGCAGTCTGGGCGGGACAGGGTTTAATCAGCCCCAGCATTTT. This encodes CASSLGGTGFNQPQHF.